This record looks at one TCR beta chain sequence and its context. Its antigen remains unidentified. V lost 2 bases to trimming and J lost 8 bases, with 10 bases between them. The germline CDR1 and CDR2 sequences are MDHEN and SYDVKM. The CDR3 loop spans 14 amino acids. Libraries were prepared by immunoSEQ multiplex PCR; TCRdb keeps only in-frame clonotypes and omits some of them. The data hold fewer than 150,000 clones, with 85% to 90% observed a single time. These data are taken from a study of T cell responses to AZD1222 COVID-19 vaccine. Study conclusions and caveats: Compared with day 0, the breadth and depth of the Spike-specific TCR repertoire rose significantly after two doses of AZD1222. Across spike, vaccine-associated CD4 TCRs were found, dominant at 160-218 and 743-854.

Specimen: peripheral blood, collected 28 days after the second AZD1222 dose. The gene calls are TRBV28 and TRBJ1-6, with D tentatively TRBD1 (5 bases). This receptor was obtained from an adult who received the AZD1222 COVID-19 vaccine. DNA for the CDR3: TGTGCCAGCAGTTTAGCAGGGCGGGATTCACCCCTCCACTTT. Amino acids: CASSLAGRDSPLHF.